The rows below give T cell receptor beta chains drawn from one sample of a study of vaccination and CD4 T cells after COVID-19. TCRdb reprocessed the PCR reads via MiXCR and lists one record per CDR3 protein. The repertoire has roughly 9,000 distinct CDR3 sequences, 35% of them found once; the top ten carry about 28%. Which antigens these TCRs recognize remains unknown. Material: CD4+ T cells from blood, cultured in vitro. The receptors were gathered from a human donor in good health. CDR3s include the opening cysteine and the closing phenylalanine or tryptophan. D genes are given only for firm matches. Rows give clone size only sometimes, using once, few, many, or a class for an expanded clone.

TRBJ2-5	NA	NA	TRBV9	CASSVEEGETQYF	TGTGCCAGCAGCGTAGAGGAGGGAGAGACCCAGTACTTC
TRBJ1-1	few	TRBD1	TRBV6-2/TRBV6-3	CASKRDRGSENTEAFF	TGTGCCAGCAAGAGGGACAGGGGGAGTGAGAACACTGAAGCTTTCTTT
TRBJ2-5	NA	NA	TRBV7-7	CASSLSTVGAETQYF	TGTGCTAGCAGCTTATCGACCGTCGGGGCGGAGACCCAGTACTTC
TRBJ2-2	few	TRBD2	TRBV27	CASIISGRYGGELFF	TGTGCCAGCATTATTAGCGGGAGGTACGGCGGGGAGCTGTTTTTT
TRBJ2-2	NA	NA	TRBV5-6	CASSLVVGRDTGELFF	TGTGCCAGCAGCTTGGTGGTGGGGCGCGACACCGGGGAGCTGTTTTTT
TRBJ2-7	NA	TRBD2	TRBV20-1	CSARERTSYSHEQYF	TGCAGTGCTAGAGAGCGGACTAGCTATTCCCACGAGCAGTACTTC
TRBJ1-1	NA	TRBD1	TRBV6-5	CASSYSGTVNTEAFF	TGTGCCAGCAGTTACTCAGGGACAGTGAACACTGAAGCTTTCTTT
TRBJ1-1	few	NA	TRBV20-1	CSATRSRSFEAFF	TGCAGTGCTACCCGCTCACGCAGTTTTGAAGCTTTCTTT
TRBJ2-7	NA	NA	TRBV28	CASSGQGVLYEQYF	TGTGCCAGCAGCGGCCAGGGAGTATTGTACGAGCAGTACTTC
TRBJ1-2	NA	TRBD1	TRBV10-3	CALGEPGQGTYGYTF	TGTGCACTGGGCGAGCCGGGACAGGGAACCTATGGCTACACCTTC
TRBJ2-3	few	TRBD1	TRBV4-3	CASSQGNDRVDTQYF	TGCGCCAGCAGCCAAGGGAATGACAGGGTGGATACGCAGTATTTT
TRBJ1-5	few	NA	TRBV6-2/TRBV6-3	CASRGGGQPQHF	TGTGCCAGCCGGGGGGGCGGGCAGCCCCAGCATTTT
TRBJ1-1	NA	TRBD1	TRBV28	CASSSGQGETEAFF	TGTGCCAGCAGTTCGGGACAGGGAGAGACTGAAGCTTTCTTT
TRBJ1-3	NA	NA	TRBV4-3	CASSQGHSGNTIYF	TGCGCCAGCAGCCAAGGGCATTCTGGAAACACCATATATTTT
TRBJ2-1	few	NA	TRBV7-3	CASSLSGDMNYNEQFF	TGTGCCAGCAGCTTATCGGGCGACATGAACTACAATGAGCAGTTCTTC
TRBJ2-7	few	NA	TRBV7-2	CASSLEVGGLLHF	TGTGCCAGCAGCTTAGAAGTTGGCGGGTTGTTGCACTTC
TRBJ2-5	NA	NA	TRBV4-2	CASSQGVSEQETQYF	TGTGCCAGCAGCCAAGGGGTGTCGGAACAAGAGACCCAGTACTTC